This T cell receptor beta chain was recovered during a study of T-cell memory formation after mild COVID-19. Study overall: Each donor largely had its own TCR clusters.

Findings and limits, study-wide: Chiefly within CM and EM were the contracting CD4+ clones; CD8+ ones were within EMRA.

Remarks on this clonotype: Its cognate antigen is unknown.

Trimming removed 4 bases at V and 2 bases at J, with 6 bases between. CDR1 and CDR2 from the germline V gene are SEHNR and FQNEAQ (reference sequence). This CDR3 is built from 12 residues. TCRdb processed the 5' RACE reads anew with MiXCR; each CDR3 protein has one entry. The data show about 49,000 distinct CDR3 sequences, with around 25% seen just once and 35% to 50% held by the top ten. This clonotype originated in a young man who had mild COVID-19 (a few samples of this study predate the infection). Cell type and time point are not known. The chain joins TRBV7-9 to TRBJ2-7; D gene uncertain. Sequenced material: PBMCs or a T cell subset sorted from them (not recorded which). The CDR3 loop is CASSSRPYEQYF. CDR3 nucleotide sequence: TGTGCCAGCAGCTCCCGTCCCTACGAGCAGTACTTC.